The 5 T cell receptor beta chains below were found in one sample sequenced in a study of shared clonotypes between healthy human individuals. Sequenced by immunoSEQ multiplex PCR; TCRdb stores in-frame clones only, minus some. Among about 600,000 clones listed, about 96% were seen once. The sequencing sample was made of naive CD4+ T cells sorted from blood. Subset: CD45RA+ positively selected. The receptors shown here come from a woman under 40 in good health.

This rearrangement joins TRBV5-8 to TRBJ2-7; perhaps TRBD1 as D (5 bases). From germline, CDR1 is SGHTS and CDR2 YDEGEE. V shed 5 bases and J shed 8 bases, with 20 bases lying between them. This CDR3 region has 14 residues. This CDR3 is CASSLDPDTFKQYF. CDR3 sequence (DNA): TGTGCCAGCAGTCTGGACCCGGACACCTTTAAGCAGTACTTC.

The chain uses TRBV5-5 and TRBJ2-7, with D hard to call. Germline CDR1 reads SGHKS; CDR2 reads YYEKEE (reference sequence). V lost 3 bases to trimming and J lost 1 base, with 8 bases between them. The CDR3 is 13 residues long. The CDR3 nucleotides are TGTGCCAGCAGCTCCCAGGTGTCCTACGAGCAGTACTTC. It encodes CASSSQVSYEQYF.

V is TRBV2 and J is TRBJ1-3, with a possible D match to TRBD1 (6 bases). CDR3 length: 13 amino acids. Per the germline V gene, CDR1 is SNHLY and CDR2 is FYNNEI. Trimming pared 6 bases from V and 4 bases from J, leaving 10 bases between. The CDR3 nucleotides are TGTGCCAGCAGGCTGGGACAAGGAAACACCATATATTTT. Translating it yields CASRLGQGNTIYF.

The V and J genes are TRBV18 and TRBJ1-4, with D perhaps TRBD1 (5 bases). From germline, CDR1 is KGHSH and CDR2 LQKENI. V lost 1 base and J 7 bases, leaving 10 bases between the germline ends. The CDR3 has 14 residues. Here the CDR3 reads CASSPQGGAEKLFF. CDR3 sequence (DNA): TGTGCCAGCTCACCACAGGGAGGGGCTGAAAAACTGTTTTTT.

This chain connects TRBV28 to TRBJ2-5; maybe TRBD1 (6 bases). The CDR3 runs 13 residues. V was trimmed by 7 bases and J by 4 bases, leaving 13 bases between them. Germline lookup yields CDR1 MDHEN and CDR2 SYDVKM. CDR3 nucleotides: TGTGCCAGCAATTCCTTAGGGGGAGAGACCCAGTACTTC. Amino acids: CASNSLGGETQYF. The complete variable domain, with remaining parts taken from reference TRBV28 and TRBJ2-5, reads DVKVTQSSRYLVKRTGEKVFLECVQDMDHENMFWYRQDPGLGLRLIYFSYDVKMKEKGDIPEGYSVSREKKERFSLILESASTNQTSMYLCASNSLGGETQYFGPGTRLLVL.